This T cell receptor (beta chain) was sequenced in a study of T cell responses to AZD1222 COVID-19 vaccine. Study in general: Second-dose recipients at about 4 or about 12 weeks were treated as one pooled group.

Profiled with immunoSEQ multiplex PCR; TCRdb holds only in-frame clones, not every one. The data hold about 130,000 clones, with 90% to 95% observed a single time. The CDR3 spans 13 residues. Germline trimming cut 5 bases from V and 2 bases from J; bases unmatched to any gene: 6. Germline-derived CDR1 and CDR2 are GTSNPN and SVGIG (reference sequence). Sequencing used peripheral blood, obtained on day 0 of AZD1222 vaccination. The receptor was derived from an adult in good health. This sequence joins TRBV30 and TRBJ2-7; 7 bases are shared with TRBD2. The CDR3 nucleotides read TGTGCCTGGGCAAAGGCGGGAGCCTACGAGCAGTACTTC. Translated, it gives CAWAKAGAYEQYF.